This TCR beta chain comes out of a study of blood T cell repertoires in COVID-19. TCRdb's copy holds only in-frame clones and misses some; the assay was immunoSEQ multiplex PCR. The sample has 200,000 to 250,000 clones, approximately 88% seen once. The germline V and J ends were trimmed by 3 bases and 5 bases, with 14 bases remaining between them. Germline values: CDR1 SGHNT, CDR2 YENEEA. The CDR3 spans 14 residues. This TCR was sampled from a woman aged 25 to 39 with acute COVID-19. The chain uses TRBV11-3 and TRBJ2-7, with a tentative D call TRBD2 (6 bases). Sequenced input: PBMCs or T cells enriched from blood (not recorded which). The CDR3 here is CASSLRDSGHEQYF. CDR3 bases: TGTGCCAGCAGCTTGAGGGACTCCGGGCACGAGCAGTACTTC.